This paragraph covers one T cell receptor beta chain sequence. Antigen: not known. These data come from a study of monozygotic twins with inflammatory bowel disease. The CDR3 is made up of 14 amino acids. Germline CDR1 and CDR2: DFQATT and SNEGSKA (reference sequence). Study-level results: Patient repertoires may have gained variability from differing immunosuppressive treatments.

Each TCR library used roughly 4,000 ng of total RNA. TCRdb re-called the 5' RACE reads and shows each CDR3 protein once, DNA omitted. Its listing shows about 93,000 distinct CDR3 sequences. Sequenced material: blood. The V and J genes are TRBV20-1 and TRBJ1-1. The sequence came from a human donor with ulcerative colitis or Crohn's disease, or a healthy co-twin of an affected twin (not recorded which). CDR3 sequence reads: CSASPGFMNTEAFF.